These 2 T cell receptor beta chains originate from one sample sequenced in a study of shared clonotypes between healthy human individuals. Data came from immunoSEQ multiplex PCR; TCRdb stores just in-frame clones and leaves some out. The sample records about 960,000 clones, less than 85% being singletons. Sequencing was carried out using memory CD4+ T cells sorted from blood. Subset defined: CD45RA-negative fraction. The receptors here all came from a man between 18 and 35 years old in good health.

This clone was picked up one time. This rearrangement joins TRBV18 to TRBJ1-2, with D perhaps matching TRBD1 (6 bases). The ends were cut back, 3 bases at V and 2 bases at J, with 13 bases in the middle. The length of the CDR3 is 15 residues. The germline V gene has CDR1 KGHSH and CDR2 LQKENI. For the CDR3, the DNA is TGTGCCAGCTCACCGGGACAACTCCCCAACTATGGCTACACCTTC. It translates to CASSPGQLPNYGYTF.

This chain links TRBV27 with TRBJ2-3; the D gene is possibly TRBD2 (7 bases). V lost 6 bases and J 1 base, leaving 20 bases between the germline ends. This CDR3 has 17 amino acids. Germline V gives CDR1 MNHEY, CDR2 SMNVEV (reference sequence). CDR3: CASSRVGGGHRTDTQYF. In nucleotides, the CDR3 is TGTGCCAGCAGCCGAGTCGGCGGGGGCCATCGCACAGATACGCAGTATTTT.